This TCR beta chain was sequenced for a study of blood T cells in healthy people across ages. A second PCR, run for about 7 to 11 cycles, used a sample-barcoded 5' primer plus a J-beta primer mix. The authors tagged each cDNA molecule using a template-switch adaptor with 12 random nucleotides. TCRdb processed the 5' RACE reads anew with MiXCR; each CDR3 protein has one entry. The sample carries some 900,000 distinct CDR3 sequences, 40% to 60% recorded once. Study-level findings and limits: The study regarded diversity estimates from one million T cells as underestimates.

A note on this clonotype: Its antigen is currently unknown.

CDR1 SGDLS and CDR2 YYNGEE come from the germline V gene. This CDR3 has 12 residues. V lost 3 bases to trimming and J lost 5 bases, with 9 bases between them. The chain links TRBV9 to TRBJ2-7; D is possibly TRBD2 (5 bases). The sequenced material came from blood. This receptor was obtained from a man in his thirties or forties in good health. The CDR3: CASSGPGDEQYF. In nucleotides, the CDR3 is TGTGCCAGCAGCGGACCCGGGGACGAGCAGTACTTC.